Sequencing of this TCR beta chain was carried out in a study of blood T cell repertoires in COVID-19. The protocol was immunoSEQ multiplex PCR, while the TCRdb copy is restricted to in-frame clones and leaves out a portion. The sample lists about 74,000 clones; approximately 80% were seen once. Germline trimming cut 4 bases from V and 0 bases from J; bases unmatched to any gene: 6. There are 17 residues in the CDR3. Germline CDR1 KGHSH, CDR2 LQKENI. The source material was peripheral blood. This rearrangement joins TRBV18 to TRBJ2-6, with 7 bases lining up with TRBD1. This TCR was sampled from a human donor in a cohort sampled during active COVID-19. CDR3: CASSLPGQFSGANVLTF. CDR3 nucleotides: TGTGCCAGCTCACTCCCGGGACAGTTCTCTGGGGCCAACGTCCTGACTTTC.